This entry is about one TCR beta chain. V was clipped by 6 bases and J by 8 bases; unmatched bases: 13. CDR1 and CDR2 (germline): MNHNS, SASEGT. The CDR3 consists of 17 residues. The sample belongs to a study of control samples from healthy donors and cancer patients. Clones were read by immunoSEQ multiplex PCR, and TCRdb kept only the in-frame ones, dropping some. The repertoire holds approximately 92,000 clones, 80% to 95% seen once, with about 1.5% in the top ten. The source is a woman in her 30s in good health. Specimen: blood. The chain carries TRBV6-1 and TRBJ1-6, with 10 bases lining up with TRBD1. This chain's CDR3 is CASREFPGQGFHSPLHF. The CDR3 DNA reads as TGTGCCAGCAGAGAATTTCCGGGACAGGGGTTTCATTCACCCCTCCACTTT.